The 14 T cell receptor beta chains below all came from one sample that was sequenced in a study of T cells after posttransplantation cyclophosphamide. Busulfan-fludarabine conditioning, marrow transplant, and cyclophosphamide on days +3 and +4 were administered. The assay was immunoSEQ multiplex PCR, and TCRdb's table has in-frame clones only and misses some. The sample lists tens of thousands of clones, 78% seen once, with 6.5% to 9.5% in the top ten. The sample in question was CD4+ T cells sorted from blood, obtained around 2,000 days after a stem cell transplant with posttransplant cyclophosphamide. Every receptor here comes from a female patient aged 40-50 years who received an allogeneic stem cell transplant from a related donor, was CMV-positive, and had no GVHD. Some T cells may have come from the graft donor.

The V call is TRBV14, the J call TRBJ1-2; D gene ambiguous. Trimming took off 4 bases at V and 5 bases at J, with 11 bases between the two ends. The germline CDR1 and CDR2 sequences are SGHDN and FVKESK. The CDR3 has 13 amino acids. The CDR3 DNA sequence: TGTGCCAGCAGCCCTAAGTTAGCTTATGGCTACACCTTC. This encodes CASSPKLAYGYTF.

This rearrangement joins TRBV7-3 to TRBJ2-2; 8 bases fit TRBD2. Per germline, CDR1 SGHTA and CDR2 FQGTGA. V was clipped by 9 bases and J by 4 bases; unmatched bases: 7. This CDR3 has 14 residues. CDR3 amino acids: CASSYGRGTGELFF. The CDR3 DNA follows: TGTGCCAGTTCCTACGGGAGGGGCACCGGGGAGCTGTTTTTT.

The V gene is TRBV6-5, the J gene TRBJ1-5; TRBD1 agrees at 7 bases. With 7 bases clipped from V and 3 bases from J, the junction kept 9 bases outside the gene matches. This CDR3 spans 15 amino acids. Germline V gene sequence: CDR1 MNHEY, CDR2 SVGAGI. CDR3 loop: CASTQGQAFNQPQHF. Written as DNA, the CDR3 is TGTGCCAGCACCCAAGGACAGGCATTCAATCAGCCCCAGCATTTT.

The chain is built from TRBV5-1 and TRBJ2-4; D perhaps matches TRBD1 (6 bases). The CDR3 runs to 16 residues. Trimming removed 4 bases from V and 2 bases from J, with 16 bases in between. Germline CDR1 is SGHRS and CDR2 is YFSETQ. In DNA, the CDR3 is TGCGCCAGCAGCCAGGCGGACAGTCGAACCAAAAACATTCAGTACTTC. It codes for CASSQADSRTKNIQYF.

The V call is TRBV4-1, the J call TRBJ2-7; 12 positions agree with TRBD2. Germline V gene lookup returns CDR1 MGHRA and CDR2 YSYEKL. V was clipped by 6 bases and J by 2 bases; unmatched bases: 8. CDR3 length: 16 amino acids. The CDR3 spells CASSLRLAGEPYEQYF. CDR3 DNA: TGCGCCAGCAGTTTAAGACTAGCGGGGGAGCCCTACGAGCAGTACTTC.

The V and J genes are TRBV9 and TRBJ1-6, with a tentative D call TRBD1 (6 bases). The CDR3 sequence is 17 residues long. Germline CDR1 and CDR2: SGDLS and YYNGEE. V shed 3 bases and J shed 4 bases, with 17 bases lying between them. Here the CDR3 DNA reads TGTGCCAGCAGCGGGGGGGGCGCCCGATGGTATAATTCACCCCTCCACTTT. This gives the protein CASSGGGARWYNSPLHF.

The J gene is TRBJ1-2, the V gene TRBV18, with D possibly TRBD1 on 6 matching bases. The V gene's germline CDR1 is KGHSH and CDR2 LQKENI. Trimming removed 6 bases from V and 2 bases from J, with 16 bases in between. This CDR3 is built from 15 residues. CDR3 amino acids: CASSSRGGENYGYTF. The CDR3 region has the DNA TGTGCCAGCTCTAGTCGGGGGGGCGAAAACTATGGCTACACCTTC. Combining the CDR3 with reference TRBV18 and TRBJ1-2 gives the whole variable domain NAGVMQNPRHLVRRRGQEARLRCSPMKGHSHVYWYRQLPEEGLKFMVYLQKENIIDESGMPKERFSAEFPKEGPSILRIQQVVRGDSAAYFCASSSRGGENYGYTFGSGTRLTVV.

The rearrangement joins TRBV5-4 to TRBJ2-3, with 7 bases that match TRBD2. Germline V lookup: CDR1 SGHNT, CDR2 YYREEE (reference sequence). The V segment lost 0 bases and the J segment 2 bases; nucleotides outside the gene matches: 6. This CDR3 contains 16 residues. CDR3 protein: CASSLGDYKYTDTQYF. The CDR3 region has the DNA TGTGCCAGCAGCTTGGGGGACTATAAGTACACAGATACGCAGTATTTT.

CDR3 in DNA: TGTGCCAGCACCATGGGAGGTTTACGCCACGAGCAGTACTTC. Translation: CASTMGGLRHEQYF. The rearrangement links TRBV5-4 to TRBJ2-7; D is possibly TRBD2 (6 bases). V was trimmed by 6 bases and J by 5 bases, leaving 18 bases between them. CDR3 length: 14 residues. From germline, CDR1 is SGHNT and CDR2 YYREEE (reference sequence).

The V and J genes are TRBV4-2 and TRBJ2-4; 8 bases map to TRBD1. CDR3 length: 16 residues. V was pared by 1 base and J by 5 bases, with 7 bases of the junction left unmatched. Per germline, CDR1 LGHNA and CDR2 YNFKEQ. CDR3 DNA sequence: TGTGCCAGCAGCCAAGGGTCAGGGGGCGAGGAAAACATTCAGTACTTC. This gives the protein CASSQGSGGEENIQYF.

The chain employs TRBV9 and TRBJ2-3; 11 nucleotides match TRBD1. This CDR3 is built from 16 residues. CDR1 is SGDLS and CDR2 is YYNGEE in the germline V gene. V dropped 1 base and J dropped 4; count of bases not matched to a gene: 5. CDR3 nucleotides: TGTGCCAGCAGCGTAAGGGGGGACAGGGGGGCAGATACGCAGTATTTT. Translated, it gives CASSVRGDRGADTQYF.

This clone has just one count. The rearrangement joins TRBV9 to TRBJ1-2; D uncertain. The ends were cut back, 1 base at V and 3 bases at J, with 28 bases in the middle. Germline V lookup: CDR1 SGDLS, CDR2 YYNGEE. The length of the CDR3 is 20 residues. The DNA for the CDR3 is TGTGCCAGCAGCGTAAGTCTTCCCCGGCCGTTCGGCCGGGAGGACTATGGCTACACCTTC. Protein product: CASSVSLPRPFGREDYGYTF.

V usage is TRBV5-6 and J usage is TRBJ2-3, with 11 bases aligning to TRBD2. After removal of 0 bases from V and 4 bases from J, the junction contained 1 base not matched to a gene. Germline lookup yields CDR1 SGHDT and CDR2 YYEEEE. The CDR3 sequence is 15 residues long. CDR3 nucleotide sequence: TGTGCCAGCAGCTTGGGACTAGCGGGATCAGATACGCAGTATTTT. Its translation is CASSLGLAGSDTQYF.

The V and J genes are TRBV7-9 and TRBJ2-5; D uncertain. With the DNA end fitting TRBJ2-7 better, the J assignment may be wrong. The germline CDR1 and CDR2 sequences are SEHNR and FQNEAQ (reference sequence). The CDR3 runs 13 residues. CDR3 sequence: CASSLGINYEQYF. Here the CDR3 DNA reads TGTGCCAGCAGCTTAGGTATAAACTACGAGCAGTACTTC.